The present entry profiles one TCR beta chain with its context. The sample belongs to a study of blood T cell repertoires in COVID-19. Overall study: From T cells, B-cell-depleted T cells, or PBMCs came the material, which was cDNA or gDNA.

The CDR3 length is 14 residues. Germline V CDR1 and CDR2: SGDLS, YYNGEE. V was cut by 4 bases and J by 4 bases, with 14 bases left in between. TCRdb's table, derived via immunoSEQ multiplex PCR, lists solely in-frame clones and lacks some. The profile covers about 210,000 clones, with roughly 78% appearing a single time and less than 15% taken by the ten largest. This rearrangement joins TRBV9 to TRBJ2-5; perhaps TRBD1 as D (5 bases). This TCR came from a middle-aged woman with acute or convalescent COVID-19. Sequencing input: peripheral blood. CDR3 nucleotide sequence: TGTGCCAGCAGCCCCCATCCGACAGCAGAGACCCAGTACTTC. It codes for CASSPHPTAETQYF. Supplemented by reference TRBV9 and TRBJ2-5, the full variable domain reads DSGVTQTPKHLITATGQRVTLRCSPRSGDLSVYWYQQSLDQGLQFLIQYYNGEERAKGNILERFSAQQFPDLHSELNLSSLELGDSALYFCASSPHPTAETQYFGPGTRLLVL.